One sample yielded the 17 T cell receptor beta chains listed below, sequenced in a study of control samples from healthy donors and cancer patients (dated by TCRdb to 2020 to 2021). The library was prepared using the immunoSEQ multiplex PCR assay. TCRdb holds this immuneACCESS table with in-frame rearrangements only. Some clones are missing; in checked studies, unresolved V genes explain under half, and the rest has no known cause. The sample data list about 140,000 clones, and 80% to 95% of these were observed just once. The ten largest make up about 11% of the sample. Specimen: blood. These receptors all come from a young man in good health.

The V gene is TRBV28, the J gene TRBJ1-5; 9 bases align to TRBD1. V was clipped by 6 bases and J by 7 bases; unmatched bases: 10. From germline, CDR1 is MDHEN and CDR2 SYDVKM. This CDR3 region has 15 residues. The CDR3 DNA reads as TGTGCCAGCAGCGCCGGGACAGGGATCACGCAGCCCCAGCATTTT. Amino acids: CASSAGTGITQPQHF.

The V and J genes are TRBV7-8 and TRBJ1-2; 10 bases are a match to TRBD1. V was clipped by 4 bases and J by 6 bases; unmatched bases: 8. The CDR3 is 15 residues long. CDR1 is SGHVS, CDR2 FQNEAQ, per germline. CDR3 in DNA: TGTGCCAGCAGCTACCTCCGGGACAGGGGTGATGGCTACACCTTC. This codes for CASSYLRDRGDGYTF.

The chain has TRBV7-2 and TRBJ2-7; D ambiguous. V lost 1 base and J lost 3, with 13 bases in between. Germline-derived CDR1 and CDR2 are SGHTA and FQGNSA. The CDR3 runs to 15 residues. CDR3 bases: TGTGCCAGCAGCTTAGTAGCCAGTACATACTACGAGCAGTACTTC. The encoded protein is CASSLVASTYYEQYF.

This clone came up once. The chain carries TRBV27 and TRBJ1-2; D is uncertain. This CDR3 spans 15 amino acids. V was cut by 3 bases and J by 1 base, with 12 bases left in between. Germline CDR1 and CDR2: MNHEY and SMNVEV (reference sequence). CDR3 loop: CASSFSRTLNYGYTF. CDR3 sequence (DNA): TGTGCCAGCAGTTTTAGTAGGACCCTTAACTATGGCTACACCTTC.

The chain has TRBV30 and TRBJ2-1; D unresolved. In germline, CDR1 is GTSNPN, CDR2 SVGIG (reference sequence). The V and J ends lost 4 bases and 0 bases respectively, with 1 base between them. There are 11 residues in the CDR3. CDR3 nucleotide sequence: TGTGCCTGGAACTCCTACAATGAGCAGTTCTTC. This translates into CAWNSYNEQFF.

The genes are TRBV3-1 (or the pseudogene TRBV3-2) and TRBJ2-7; a weak D match, TRBD2 (6 bases). V lost 1 base and J lost 8, with 15 bases in between. CDR1 and CDR2 (germline): LGHDT, YNNKEL (reference sequence). The CDR3 loop spans 14 amino acids. Written as DNA, the CDR3 is TGTGCCAGCAGCCAAGCTGGGGGACTTCTCAAGCAGTACTTC. It codes for CASSQAGGLLKQYF.

The CDR3 protein is CASRASKGRGEKLFF. The CDR3 DNA sequence: TGTGCCAGCAGGGCTTCGAAGGGCCGGGGTGAAAAACTGTTTTTT. The rearrangement uses TRBV28 and TRBJ1-4, with unresolved D. The V gene's germline CDR1 is MDHEN and CDR2 SYDVKM. The CDR3 consists of 15 residues. V lost 6 bases and J 7 bases, leaving 18 bases between the germline ends.

This clone was counted once. The chain combines TRBV20-1 with TRBJ1-5; 7 nucleotides match TRBD1. Trimming removed 3 bases from V and 11 bases from J; junction bases left unmatched: 19. The V gene's germline CDR1 is DFQATT and CDR2 SNEGSKA (reference sequence). The CDR3 runs to 16 residues. CDR3 loop: CSASFSEGGDVGAQHF. The CDR3 DNA reads TGCAGTGCTAGTTTCTCCGAAGGGGGCGATGTTGGGGCCCAGCATTTT.

In nucleotides, the CDR3 is TGTGCCAGCAGTGATAAACCAGGGGTGCAAGAGACCCAGTACTTC. Its translation: CASSDKPGVQETQYF. The chain combines TRBV25-1 with TRBJ2-5; D possibly corresponds to TRBD1 (6 bases). The CDR3 consists of 15 residues. In germline, CDR1 is MGHDK, CDR2 SYGVNS. V lost 3 bases to trimming and J lost 2 bases, with 13 bases between them. Full variable domain (rest looked up from reference TRBV25-1 and TRBJ2-5): EADIYQTPRYLVIGTGKKITLECSQTMGHDKMYWYQQDPGMELHLIHYSYGVNSTEKGDLSSESTVSRIRTEHFPLTLESARPSHTSQYLCASSDKPGVQETQYFGPGTRLLVL.

The rearrangement links TRBV7-9 to TRBJ2-2; tentative D call: TRBD1 (6 bases). The CDR3 runs to 14 residues. Looked up from germline, CDR1 is SEHNR and CDR2 is FQNEAQ (reference sequence). The V end was cut by 2 bases, the J end by 6 bases, with 10 bases between. The CDR3 region has the DNA TGTGCCAGCAGCTTATTTGCAGGGGCCGGGGAGCTGTTTTTT. Its protein is CASSLFAGAGELFF.

V gene TRBV4-1 combines with J gene TRBJ1-5, with D hard to call. CDR3 length: 17 amino acids. Germline assignment: CDR1 MGHRA and CDR2 YSYEKL. The ends were cut back, 1 base at V and 1 base at J, with 14 bases in the middle. CDR3 sequence (DNA): TGCGCCAGCAGCCAAGGGACGGGCGGTTCGAGCAATCAGCCCCAGCATTTT. Translating it yields CASSQGTGGSSNQPQHF.

CDR3 sequence (DNA): TGTGCCAGCAGCTTAGCGGGGGGTGGCACTGAAGCTTTCTTT. This codes for CASSLAGGGTEAFF. The chain combines TRBV11-2 with TRBJ1-1, with D possibly matching TRBD1 (5 bases). The CDR3 is made up of 14 amino acids. Trimming removed 1 base at V and 4 bases at J, with 10 bases between. The V gene's germline CDR1 is SGHAT and CDR2 FQNNGV.

The chain links TRBV19 to TRBJ1-4; no clear D gene. V lost 7 bases and J 2 bases, leaving 14 bases between the germline ends. The V gene's germline CDR1 is LNHDA and CDR2 SQIVND (reference sequence). This CDR3 has 15 residues. In DNA, the CDR3 is TGTGCCAGTACGCCAAACCCGAACACTAATGAAAAACTGTTTTTT. Translating it yields CASTPNPNTNEKLFF.

The chain links TRBV28 to TRBJ2-2; perhaps TRBD1 as D (8 bases). V lost 6 bases and J lost 7, with 18 bases in between. Germline CDR1 and CDR2: MDHEN and SYDVKM. The CDR3 has 15 residues. This chain's CDR3 is CASSRRTGRGGELFF. CDR3 bases: TGTGCCAGCAGCCGCCGGACAGGGAGGGGCGGGGAGCTGTTTTTT. The whole variable domain, filled in from reference TRBV28 and TRBJ2-2, reads DVKVTQSSRYLVKRTGEKVFLECVQDMDHENMFWYRQDPGLGLRLIYFSYDVKMKEKGDIPEGYSVSREKKERFSLILESASTNQTSMYLCASSRRTGRGGELFFGEGSRLTVL.

The chain couples TRBV5-1 to TRBJ1-3; 7 nucleotides align to TRBD1. V lost 4 bases to trimming and J lost 4 bases; unmatched junction nucleotides: 11. This CDR3 spans 16 amino acids. Per germline, CDR1 SGHRS and CDR2 YFSETQ. In DNA form, the CDR3 reads TGCGCCAGCAGCCCGAGACTTACAGGGGACGGAAACACCATATATTTT. This codes for CASSPRLTGDGNTIYF.

This clone showed up just a few times. The J gene is TRBJ2-5, the V gene TRBV2; maybe TRBD1 (6 bases). From germline, CDR1 is SNHLY and CDR2 FYNNEI. Deletions cut 3 bases from V and 1 base from J, with 6 bases between. This CDR3 is built from 13 residues. CDR3 in DNA: TGTGCCAGCAGTGAGACAGGCCAAGAGACCCAGTACTTC. Translated, it gives CASSETGQETQYF.

The rearrangement joins TRBV5-4 to TRBJ2-5; the D gene is possibly TRBD2 (6 bases). The V end lost 2 bases, the J end lost 5 bases, and 13 bases lay between the germline ends. This CDR3 is 14 amino acids long. CDR1 and CDR2 from the germline V gene are SGHNT and YYREEE (reference sequence). CDR3 in amino acids: CASSLGLASETQYF. For the CDR3, the DNA is TGTGCCAGCAGCTTAGGGCTAGCGAGTGAGACCCAGTACTTC.